The source of this T cell receptor beta chain is a study of blood T cell repertoires in COVID-19. In the study overall: The samples span acute and convalescent COVID-19 from the United States, Italy and Spain.

Adults between about 18 and 89 years of age took part from 24 US areas. Participant-reported clinical history was the basis for cohort assignment. Authors' analysis steps: Amplification of reference gene primers provided the estimated nucleated cell counts. Libraries were prepared by immunoSEQ multiplex PCR; TCRdb keeps only in-frame clonotypes and omits some of them. V, J and clone size are those of that table, while D and trimming were read from the DNA. The sample consists of under 300,000 clones, around 84% of them appearing once. The table lists this clone with a count of one. Germline trimming cut 4 bases from V and 9 bases from J; bases unmatched to any gene: 9. The CDR3 loop spans 16 amino acids. Germline CDR1 and CDR2: MGHRA and YSYEKL.

The receptor was derived from a woman in her fifties or sixties who had recovered from COVID-19. The V and J genes are TRBV4-1 and TRBJ2-1; 13 bases map to TRBD2. The sample was PBMCs or T cells enriched from blood (not recorded which). The CDR3 loop is CASSPSGLAGVIEQFF. The DNA of the CDR3 is TGCGCCAGCAGCCCCTCCGGACTAGCGGGAGTGATTGAGCAGTTCTTC.